This T cell receptor (beta chain) was observed in a study of cytomegalovirus exposure and HLA in healthy donors. About this clone itself: What it binds is unknown.

Overall study findings and caveats: Later work found most CMV-associated TCR beta chains apparently HLA-restricted. The study listed 164 cytomegalovirus-associated TCR beta chains. Judged likely to be a sequencing artifact was a cluster of highly shared sequence variants.

PCR used 60 Vbeta primers and 13 Jbeta primers. Method: immunoSEQ multiplex PCR; TCRdb's copy keeps in-frame clones and lacks some. The sample totals approximately 46,000 clones; its top ten clones hold over 7%. This CDR3 is 18 amino acids long. Looked up from germline, CDR1 is LNHDA and CDR2 is SQIVND (reference sequence). V dropped 8 bases and J dropped 0; count of bases not matched to a gene: 16. The gene calls are TRBV19 and TRBJ2-1, with 7 bases lining up with TRBD2. Sequencing was performed on PBMCs. The sequence was obtained from a male donor in good health and CMV-seronegative. CDR3 nucleotides: TGTGCCAGTGGAAAGCTAGCGGTACTTTCGAGCTCCTACAATGAGCAGTTCTTC. This encodes CASGKLAVLSSSYNEQFF.